One T cell receptor (beta chain) is described in this entry. Its antigen is not identified. The germline CDR1 and CDR2 sequences are SGDLS and YYNGEE. The V and J ends lost 3 bases and 3 bases, in that order; junction bases with no gene match: 11. The CDR3 totals 17 residues. This entry is derived from a study of cytomegalovirus exposure and HLA in healthy donors. Points from the study as a whole: One cluster of highly shared sequence variants probably arose as a sequencing artifact. Earlier analysis found most TCR beta V segments productive about 90% or about 30% of the time.

PCR was performed using 60 Vbeta and 13 Jbeta primers. Using immunoSEQ multiplex PCR, the repertoire was profiled, and TCRdb retains in-frame clones only, with some absent. The profile covers about 110,000 clones, with around 73% appearing a single time and over 7.5% taken by the ten largest. All donors participated as healthy donors of bone marrow. V usage is TRBV9 and J usage is TRBJ2-3; TRBD2 matches 9 bases. The clonotype originates from a man aged 35-49 years in good health and CMV-seronegative. Sequences were obtained from PBMCs. The CDR3 region has the DNA TGTGCCAGCAGCGAGAGTGGGGCGGGGGGGAGGACAGATACGCAGTATTTT. Its protein is CASSESGAGGRTDTQYF.